This entry lists 22 T cell receptor beta chains sequenced from one sample in a study of long-term antiretroviral therapy in people with HIV. It was version v3.0 of the immunoSEQ assay that was run at survey level. TCRdb keeps only in-frame clones here, not all; method: immunoSEQ multiplex PCR. The table includes about 43,000 clones, 94% detected once. The specimen was unsorted PBMCs, collected around 9.2 years after starting antiretroviral therapy. Receptors were obtained from a man aged 25-40 years with HIV.

The rearrangement links TRBV5-5 to TRBJ1-2, with 9 bases aligning to TRBD1. The CDR3 covers 17 residues. With 4 bases clipped from V and 4 bases from J, the junction kept 14 bases outside the gene matches. Per the germline V gene, CDR1 is SGHKS and CDR2 is YYEKEE (reference sequence). CDR3 sequence (DNA): TGTGCCAGCAGCCTCTCAACAGGGGGCTTTTCGGGCTATGGCTACACCTTC. Translation: CASSLSTGGFSGYGYTF. Full variable domain (rest looked up from reference TRBV5-5 and TRBJ1-2): DAGVTQSPTHLIKTRGQQVTLRCSPISGHKSVSWYQQVLGQGPQFIFQYYEKEERGRGNFPDRFSARQFPNYSSELNVNALLLGDSALYLCASSLSTGGFSGYGYTFGSGTRLTVV.

This chain links TRBV25-1 with TRBJ1-1, with 8 bases that match TRBD1. V dropped 3 bases and J dropped 4; count of bases not matched to a gene: 7. This CDR3 spans 15 amino acids. Germline lookup yields CDR1 MGHDK and CDR2 SYGVNS. In DNA, the CDR3 is TGTGCCAGCAGTGAGCAGGGGGCGGAAGTCACTGAAGCTTTCTTT. Residues: CASSEQGAEVTEAFF.

A single count supports this clone. The genes are TRBV9 and TRBJ2-1; D remains unclear. The V end was cut by 4 bases, the J end by 7 bases, with 9 bases between. The CDR3 runs to 12 residues. The germline gives CDR1 SGDLS, CDR2 YYNGEE. CDR3 region: CASSLLANEQFF. The CDR3 nucleotides are TGTGCCAGCAGCCTACTTGCGAATGAGCAGTTCTTC.

This clone came up once. The chain combines TRBV19 with TRBJ2-3; D uncertain. The V gene lost 5 bases and the J gene lost 11 bases, with 26 bases spanning the gap. The CDR3 runs 16 residues. The germline gives CDR1 LNHDA, CDR2 SQIVND (reference sequence). CDR3 residues: CASSPIVMLFLREQYF. The CDR3 nucleotides are TGTGCCAGTAGTCCTATAGTGATGCTCTTTTTGCGAGAGCAGTATTTT.

V gene TRBV18 combines with J gene TRBJ1-1; tentatively, D is TRBD1 (5 bases). Germline CDR1 KGHSH, CDR2 LQKENI. CDR3 size: 13 residues. Trimming left V 3 bases short and J 4 bases short, with 9 bases between. CDR3 sequence: CASSPPGGTEAFF. CDR3 nucleotides: TGTGCCAGCTCACCCCCCGGGGGCACTGAAGCTTTCTTT.

The J gene is TRBJ1-4, the V gene TRBV19, with D unclear. CDR3 length: 14 residues. CDR1 and CDR2 (germline): LNHDA, SQIVND (reference sequence). V was cut by 6 bases and J by 2 bases, with 10 bases left in between. CDR3 sequence: CASRRRHTNEKLFF. In nucleotides, the CDR3 is TGTGCCAGTAGACGCCGGCACACTAATGAAAAACTGTTTTTT.

This clone was detected only once. The chain couples TRBV27 to TRBJ2-7; D remains ambiguous. Looked up from germline, CDR1 is MNHEY and CDR2 is SMNVEV (reference sequence). CDR3 length equals 15 residues. V lost 1 base and J lost 4, with 14 bases in between. The CDR3 is CASSLWAARTYEQYF. The CDR3 DNA sequence: TGTGCCAGCAGTTTATGGGCAGCTAGAACGTACGAGCAGTACTTC.

The chain has TRBV7-3 and TRBJ2-5, with 8 positions matching TRBD2. Looked up from germline, CDR1 is SGHTA and CDR2 is FQGTGA. This CDR3 is 17 amino acids long. Trimming at V came to 5 bases and at J to 2 bases, leaving 13 bases not matched to a gene. The CDR3 region is CASSALGGAGAQETQYF. DNA of the CDR3: TGTGCCAGCAGCGCCCTGGGAGGAGCGGGGGCACAAGAGACCCAGTACTTC.

The chain has TRBV6-1 and TRBJ2-7, with D unclear. Trimming stripped 5 bases from V and 5 bases from J, with 16 bases between. Germline V gives CDR1 MNHNS, CDR2 SASEGT. This CDR3 region has 14 residues. CDR3 region: CASSPDRALHEQYV. CDR3 coding DNA: TGTGCCAGCAGTCCGGACCGGGCGTTACACGAGCAGTACGTC.

The rearrangement links TRBV2 to TRBJ1-1; 9 bases match TRBD1. Germline assignment: CDR1 SNHLY and CDR2 FYNNEI. CDR3 length: 13 residues. V was pared by 7 bases and J by 3 bases, with 3 bases of the junction left unmatched. This CDR3 is CASNRQGDTEAFF. CDR3 bases: TGTGCCAGCAACAGACAGGGGGACACTGAAGCTTTCTTT. The full variable domain, in which reference TRBV2 and TRBJ1-1 provide the parts outside the CDR3, is EPEVTQTPSHQVTQMGQEVILRCVPISNHLYFYWYRQILGQKVEFLVSFYNNEISEKSEIFDDQFSVERPDGSNFTLKIRSTKLEDSAMYFCASNRQGDTEAFFGQGTRLTVV.

The rearrangement links TRBV5-6 to TRBJ1-6, with D tentatively TRBD1 (5 bases). Trimming left V 0 bases short and J 9 bases short, with 7 bases between. The CDR3 runs to 13 residues. Germline CDR1 SGHDT, CDR2 YYEEEE. For the CDR3, the DNA is TGTGCCAGCAGCTTGGTGGGGCCTTCACCCCTCCACTTT. Its protein is CASSLVGPSPLHF.

The chain uses TRBV4-1 and TRBJ2-7; 8 bases map to TRBD1. Per the germline V gene, CDR1 is MGHRA and CDR2 is YSYEKL. J was trimmed by 0 bases and V by 3 bases; bases with no gene match: 7. The CDR3 has 16 amino acids. The CDR3, as DNA: TGCGCCAGCAGCCAGGGGGGACAGGCGAGCTCCTACGAGCAGTACGTC. Translation: CASSQGGQASSYEQYV.

The genes are TRBV20-1 and TRBJ2-7; no clear D. From germline, CDR1 is DFQATT and CDR2 SNEGSKA (reference sequence). The germline V and J ends were trimmed by 2 bases and 2 bases, with 4 bases remaining between them. There are 11 residues in the CDR3. As DNA, the CDR3 is TGCAGTGCTAGACAGACCTACGAGCAGTACGTC. Its protein is CSARQTYEQYV.

V is TRBV28 and J is TRBJ2-2; D might be TRBD2 (5 bases). The germline gives CDR1 MDHEN, CDR2 SYDVKM. The CDR3 is 15 amino acids. Trimming left V 0 bases short and J 4 bases short, with 9 bases between. The CDR3 DNA reads as TGTGCCAGCAGTTTATGCGGGGAGTGCACCGGGGAGCTGTTTTTT. Its protein product is CASSLCGECTGELFF. Together with reference TRBV28 and TRBJ2-2, the CDR3 gives the full variable domain: DVKVTQSSRYLVKRTGEKVFLECVQDMDHENMFWYRQDPGLGLRLIYFSYDVKMKEKGDIPEGYSVSREKKERFSLILESASTNQTSMYLCASSLCGECTGELFFGEGSRLTVL.

The CDR3: CASSLSRDALTQPQHF. The CDR3 DNA reads as TGTGCCAGCAGCTTAAGCAGGGACGCCCTGACGCAGCCCCAGCATTTT. The chain couples TRBV7-3 to TRBJ1-5; TRBD1 might be the D (5 bases). The ends were cut back, 1 base at V and 7 bases at J, with 17 bases in the middle. The CDR3 extends over 16 amino acids. In germline, CDR1 is SGHTA, CDR2 FQGTGA.

The chain joins TRBV28 to TRBJ1-6; a possible D gene is TRBD1 (5 bases). V was clipped by 6 bases and J by 5 bases, with 17 bases between them. The CDR3 extends over 16 amino acids. Germline lookup yields CDR1 MDHEN and CDR2 SYDVKM. CDR3 DNA sequence: TGTGCCAGCAGACCCACGGTGGGGGGGGATAATTCACCCCTCCACTTT. Amino acid sequence: CASRPTVGGDNSPLHF.

The V gene is TRBV5-1, the J gene TRBJ2-1, with D possibly matching TRBD2 (5 bases). The CDR3 is 15 amino acids. Trimming removed 8 bases at V and 3 bases at J, with 18 bases between. Germline V lookup: CDR1 SGHRS, CDR2 YFSETQ. The CDR3 spells CASLDSSRGYNEQFF. CDR3 nucleotides: TGCGCCAGTTTAGACTCATCTCGGGGCTACAATGAGCAGTTCTTC. Drawing the rest from reference TRBV5-1 and TRBJ2-1, the complete variable domain is KAGVTQTPRYLIKTRGQQVTLSCSPISGHRSVSWYQQTPGQGLQFLFEYFSETQRNKGNFPGRFSGRQFSNSRSEMNVSTLELGDSALYLCASLDSSRGYNEQFFGPGTRLTVL.

This clone was recorded once. The V call is TRBV11-2, the J call TRBJ1-1; D uncertain. Trimming left V 1 base short and J 1 base short, with 4 bases between. The CDR3 totals 13 residues. In germline, CDR1 is SGHAT, CDR2 FQNNGV. DNA for the CDR3: TGTGCCAGCAGCTTAGTCAGGAACACTGAAGCTTTCTTT. Protein product: CASSLVRNTEAFF.

The V gene is TRBV5-4, the J gene TRBJ1-2; possibly TRBD1 for D (5 bases). V lost 0 bases and J 2 bases, leaving 5 bases between the germline ends. This CDR3 is 13 amino acids long. Per the germline V gene, CDR1 is SGHNT and CDR2 is YYREEE (reference sequence). CDR3 protein: CASSLGGNYGYTF. The CDR3 nucleotides read TGTGCCAGCAGCTTGGGGGGGAACTATGGCTACACCTTC.

V gene TRBV29-1 combines with J gene TRBJ1-1; the D gene is possibly TRBD1 (5 bases). Looked up from germline, CDR1 is SQVTM and CDR2 is ANQGSEA. The CDR3 loop spans 13 amino acids. V was pared by 3 bases and J by 0 bases, with 8 bases between. The CDR3 region is CSVEGTMNTEAFF. The CDR3 nucleotides read TGCAGCGTTGAGGGGACCATGAACACTGAAGCTTTCTTT. Combining the CDR3 with reference TRBV29-1 and TRBJ1-1 gives the whole variable domain SAVISQKPSRDICQRGTSLTIQCQVDSQVTMMFWYRQQPGQSLTLIATANQGSEATYESGFVIDKFPISRPNLTFSTLTVSNMSPEDSSIYLCSVEGTMNTEAFFGQGTRLTVV.

The rearrangement links TRBV19 to TRBJ1-4; 8 positions agree with TRBD1. Germline lookup yields CDR1 LNHDA and CDR2 SQIVND (reference sequence). This CDR3 has 16 residues. V shed 8 bases, J shed 0 bases, and the junction held 8 bases outside the gene matches. The CDR3 region has the DNA TGTGCCAGTCGCCCACAGGGGGGGGCAACTAATGAAAAACTGTTTTTT. As protein: CASRPQGGATNEKLFF.

The chain couples TRBV9 to TRBJ1-6, with D possibly matching TRBD1 (5 bases). Per germline, CDR1 SGDLS and CDR2 YYNGEE. V was pared by 6 bases and J by 7 bases, with 14 bases between. The CDR3 is 14 amino acids. The CDR3 spells CASIQGQLNSPLHF. The CDR3 bases are TGTGCCAGCATTCAGGGCCAGCTAAATTCACCCCTCCACTTT.